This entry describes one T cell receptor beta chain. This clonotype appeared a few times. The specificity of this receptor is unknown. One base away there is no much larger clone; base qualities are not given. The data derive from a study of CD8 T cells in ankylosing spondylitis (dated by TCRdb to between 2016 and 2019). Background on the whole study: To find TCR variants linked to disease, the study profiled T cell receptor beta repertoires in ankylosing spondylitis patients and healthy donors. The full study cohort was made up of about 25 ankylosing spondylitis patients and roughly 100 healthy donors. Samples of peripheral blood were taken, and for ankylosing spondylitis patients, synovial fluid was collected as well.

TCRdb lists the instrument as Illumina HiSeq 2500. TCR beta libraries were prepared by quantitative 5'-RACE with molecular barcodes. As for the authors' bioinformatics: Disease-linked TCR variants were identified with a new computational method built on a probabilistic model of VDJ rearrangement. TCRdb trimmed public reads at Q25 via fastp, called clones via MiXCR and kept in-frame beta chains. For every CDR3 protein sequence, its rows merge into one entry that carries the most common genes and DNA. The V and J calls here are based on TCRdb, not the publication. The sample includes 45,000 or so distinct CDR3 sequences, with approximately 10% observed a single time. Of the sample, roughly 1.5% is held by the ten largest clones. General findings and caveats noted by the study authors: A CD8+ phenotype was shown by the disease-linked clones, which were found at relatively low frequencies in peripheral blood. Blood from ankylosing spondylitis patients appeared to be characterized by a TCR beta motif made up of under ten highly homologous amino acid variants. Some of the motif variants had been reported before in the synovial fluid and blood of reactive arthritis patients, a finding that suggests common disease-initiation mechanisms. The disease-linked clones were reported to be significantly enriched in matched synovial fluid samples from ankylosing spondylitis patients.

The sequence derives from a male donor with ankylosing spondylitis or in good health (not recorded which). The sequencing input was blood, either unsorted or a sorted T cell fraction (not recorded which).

In nucleotides, the sequence is TGTGCCAGCAGTGGAGCTAGCGGGCTTCAAGAGACCCAGTACTTC. This is translated as CASSGASGLQETQYF. This receptor chain uses TRBV2 and TRBJ2-5; 8 of the junction bases match TRBD2. V ends up 4 bases short and J 2 bases short, with an unmatched junction base count of 6. Via the germline V gene, CDR1 is SNHLY and CDR2 FYNNEI. The CDR3 runs 15 residues from the cysteine to the phenylalanine. Of all the DNA, just the CDR3 is kept, 45 bases in frame from base 1.